This T cell receptor (beta chain) was captured in a study of blood T cell repertoires in COVID-19. Study-wide background: Samples representing acute and convalescent COVID-19 were sourced from the United States, Italy and Spain. T cells, B-cell-depleted T cells, or PBMCs provided the cDNA or gDNA that served as material.

With 6 bases clipped from V and 2 bases from J, the junction kept 6 bases outside the gene matches. CDR1 is SGHDT and CDR2 is YYEEEE in the germline V gene. This CDR3 spans 15 amino acids. Profiled with immunoSEQ multiplex PCR; TCRdb holds only in-frame clones, not every one. The table lists 300,000 to 350,000 clones, around nine tenths of them singletons. Clinical histories supplied by participants themselves formed the basis of cohort assignment. This chain joins TRBV5-6 and TRBJ2-2, with 8 bases lining up with TRBD2. The sequence came from a woman aged 25 to 39 who had been exposed to COVID-19. The sample taken for sequencing was PBMCs or T cells enriched from blood (not recorded which). The CDR3: CASNPGTRNTGELFF. For the CDR3, the DNA is TGTGCCAGCAACCCCGGGACTAGAAACACCGGGGAGCTGTTTTTT.